The 17 T cell receptor beta chains presented below share a single source sample, sequenced in a study of blood T cell repertoires in COVID-19. Libraries were prepared by immunoSEQ multiplex PCR; TCRdb keeps only in-frame clonotypes and omits some of them. The repertoire holds roughly 200,000 clones, with roughly 85% as singletons. The sample consisted of peripheral blood. Source of these receptors: a woman of 80 years or more with acute or convalescent COVID-19.

This clone was detected a few times. The V call is TRBV7-8, the J call TRBJ2-1; the match to TRBD1 covers 9 bases. Germline V CDR1 and CDR2: SGHVS, FQNEAQ. The J segment lost 6 bases and the V segment lost 5 bases, leaving 5 bases of the junction unmatched. This CDR3 is 14 amino acids long. CDR3 protein: CASSARDRVNEQFF. CDR3 sequence (DNA): TGTGCCAGCAGCGCCCGGGACAGGGTCAATGAGCAGTTCTTC.

This chain uses TRBV11-2 with TRBJ1-1; TRBD1 might be the D (6 bases). Germline CDR1 and CDR2: SGHAT and FQNNGV. The V end was cut by 3 bases, the J end by 6 bases, with 14 bases between. This CDR3 comprises 14 residues. The CDR3 spells CASSLKGQGAEAFF. The CDR3, as DNA: TGTGCCAGCAGCTTGAAGGGACAAGGAGCTGAAGCTTTCTTT. The full variable domain, rest sourced from reference TRBV11-2 and TRBJ1-1, is EAGVAQSPRYKIIEKRQSVAFWCNPISGHATLYWYQQILGQGPKLLIQFQNNGVVDDSQLPKDRFSAERLKGVDSTLKIQPAKLEDSAVYLCASSLKGQGAEAFFGQGTRLTVV.

The chain links TRBV5-1 to TRBJ2-1; 8 nucleotides align to TRBD2. Germline V lookup: CDR1 SGHRS, CDR2 YFSETQ. The J segment lost 0 bases and the V segment lost 5 bases, leaving 4 bases of the junction unmatched. The CDR3 covers 15 residues. CDR3 protein: CASRPGTSSYNEQFF. As DNA, the CDR3 is TGCGCCAGCAGACCCGGGACTAGCTCCTACAATGAGCAGTTCTTC.

This clone was counted once. The chain links TRBV4-3 to TRBJ2-7; D not certain. The germline V and J ends were trimmed by 3 bases and 4 bases, with 10 bases remaining between them. This CDR3 comprises 13 residues. The germline V gene encodes CDR1 LGHNA and CDR2 YSLEER. Here the CDR3 DNA reads TGCGCCAGCAGCCAGGGCCGCTATTACGAGCAGTACTTC. As protein: CASSQGRYYEQYF.

This rearrangement joins TRBV6-2 or TRBV6-3 to TRBJ1-1, with 7 bases lining up with TRBD1. The CDR3 spans 11 residues. Germline lookup yields CDR1 MNHEY and CDR2 SVGEGT. Trimming took 2 bases from V and 13 from J; bases not matched to a gene: 4. CDR3 region: CASSYRGGSFF. CDR3 coding DNA: TGTGCCAGCAGTTACAGAGGGGGCAGTTTCTTT.

The J gene is TRBJ1-2, the V gene TRBV7-9; TRBD1 aligns across 7 bases. The CDR3 runs to 16 residues. Unmatched junction bases numbered 7, after V lost 3 bases and J lost 0 bases. Per the germline V gene, CDR1 is SEHNR and CDR2 is FQNEAQ (reference sequence). The CDR3 DNA sequence: TGTGCCAGCAGCTTTAGTGGGGACAGCTCTAACTATGGCTACACCTTC. Residues: CASSFSGDSSNYGYTF.

This clone was seen a handful of times. The V call is TRBV2, the J call TRBJ1-5; TRBD1 matches at 7 bases. Germline V gene data show CDR1 as SNHLY and CDR2 as FYNNEI. Unmatched junction bases numbered 4, after V lost 5 bases and J lost 0 bases. This CDR3 region has 15 residues. CDR3 in DNA: TGTGCCAGCAGTCGCACAGGGGTTAGCAATCAGCCCCAGCATTTT. It encodes CASSRTGVSNQPQHF.

The chain is built from TRBV9 and TRBJ2-1, with 9 bases aligning to TRBD1. Germline lookup yields CDR1 SGDLS and CDR2 YYNGEE. The CDR3 length is 19 residues. With V trimmed by 0 bases and J by 0 bases, 10 bases remained unmatched. The CDR3 DNA follows: TGTGCCAGCAGCGTAGATGGACAGGGGCATTTGAGCTCCTACAATGAGCAGTTCTTC. This translates into CASSVDGQGHLSSYNEQFF.

CDR3: CASSRDNYGYTF. CDR3 bases: TGCGCCAGCAGTCGGGATAACTATGGCTACACCTTC. The rearrangement joins TRBV5-1 to TRBJ1-2; D gene ambiguous. Trimming removed 5 bases at V and 1 base at J, with 6 bases between. Germline values: CDR1 SGHRS, CDR2 YFSETQ. The CDR3 extends over 12 amino acids. Using reference TRBV5-1 and TRBJ1-2 for the parts outside the CDR3, the full variable domain is KAGVTQTPRYLIKTRGQQVTLSCSPISGHRSVSWYQQTPGQGLQFLFEYFSETQRNKGNFPGRFSGRQFSNSRSEMNVSTLELGDSALYLCASSRDNYGYTFGSGTRLTVV.

V and J are TRBV18 and TRBJ2-1; the D is unclear. Trimming stripped 4 bases from V and 1 base from J, with 11 bases between. The CDR3 covers 15 residues. Germline loops: CDR1 KGHSH, CDR2 LQKENI. CDR3 DNA: TGTGCCAGCTCACTTCTAGAGGCTTCCTACAATGAGCAGTTCTTC. Translating gives CASSLLEASYNEQFF.

The chain employs TRBV19 and TRBJ2-1, with a tentative D call TRBD2 (7 bases). The CDR3 is 14 amino acids. Looked up from germline, CDR1 is LNHDA and CDR2 is SQIVND (reference sequence). V was clipped by 3 bases and J by 8 bases, with 14 bases between them. Here the CDR3 DNA reads TGTGCCAGTAGTATTGGGGGGGGGCAAGATGAGCAGTTCTTC. Encoded protein: CASSIGGGQDEQFF.

The chain has TRBV18 and TRBJ1-1, with D hard to call. The CDR3 extends over 13 amino acids. Germline V CDR1 and CDR2: KGHSH, LQKENI. The V gene lost 2 bases and the J gene lost 9 bases, with 13 bases spanning the gap. Here the CDR3 reads CASSPERATQAFF. Written as DNA, the CDR3 is TGTGCCAGCTCACCAGAGAGGGCAACCCAAGCTTTCTTT.

Concerning this clone itself: The same CDR3 also results from other DNA sequences found in this sample. This sequence joins TRBV5-1 and TRBJ1-3; D gene ambiguous. V lost 0 bases and J lost 4, with 8 bases in between. Germline CDR1 reads SGHRS; CDR2 reads YFSETQ. The CDR3 is 14 residues long. The CDR3 loop reads CASSLDSSGNTIYF. CDR3 in DNA: TGCGCCAGCAGCTTGGACAGTTCAGGAAACACCATATATTTT.

The chain combines TRBV5-1 with TRBJ2-7; the match to TRBD2 covers 7 bases. Trimming cost V 4 bases and J 1 base; bases outside gene matches: 5. This CDR3 spans 14 amino acids. CDR1 SGHRS and CDR2 YFSETQ come from the germline V gene. CDR3 sequence (DNA): TGCGCCAGCAGCGGGGCTAGCGGATCCTACGAGCAGTACTTC. Amino acids: CASSGASGSYEQYF.

This sequence joins TRBV2 and TRBJ1-1, with D unclear. V lost 1 base to trimming and J lost 8 bases, with 11 bases between them. The germline CDR1 and CDR2 sequences are SNHLY and FYNNEI. The CDR3 contains 13 residues. This CDR3 reads CASSEGRVLEAFF. The DNA for the CDR3 is TGTGCCAGCAGTGAAGGGCGGGTTCTAGAAGCTTTCTTT.

The J gene is TRBJ1-5, the V gene TRBV19; no clear D gene. The V end lost 7 bases, the J end lost 0 bases, and 10 bases lay between the germline ends. The CDR3 covers 14 residues. In germline, CDR1 is LNHDA, CDR2 SQIVND (reference sequence). CDR3 sequence (DNA): TGTGCCAGTATAGAGGCATATAGCAATCAGCCCCAGCATTTT. Protein: CASIEAYSNQPQHF.

V is TRBV19 and J is TRBJ1-6, with TRBD1 matching 7 bases. The CDR3 sequence is 15 residues long. V lost 5 bases to trimming and J lost 9 bases; unmatched junction nucleotides: 10. Germline CDR1 reads LNHDA; CDR2 reads SQIVND (reference sequence). CDR3 in amino acids: CASSQLDRVGSPLHF. The CDR3 coding sequence is TGTGCCAGTAGTCAACTAGACAGGGTCGGTTCACCCCTCCACTTT.